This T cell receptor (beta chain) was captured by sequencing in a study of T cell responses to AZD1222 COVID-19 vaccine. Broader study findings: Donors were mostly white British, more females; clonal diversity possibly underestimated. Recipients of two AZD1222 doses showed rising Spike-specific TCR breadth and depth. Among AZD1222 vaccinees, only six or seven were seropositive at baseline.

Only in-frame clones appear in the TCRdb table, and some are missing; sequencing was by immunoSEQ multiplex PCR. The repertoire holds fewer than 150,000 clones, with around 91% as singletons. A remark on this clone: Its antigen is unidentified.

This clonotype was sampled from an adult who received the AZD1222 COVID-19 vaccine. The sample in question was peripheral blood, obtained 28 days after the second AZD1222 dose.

The CDR3 reads CASSLAPSNEQFF. CDR3 nucleotides: TGTGCCAGCAGCTTGGCCCCAAGCAATGAGCAGTTCTTC. The chain uses TRBV11-2 and TRBJ2-1; D is unclear. V was cut by 3 bases and J by 6 bases, with 9 bases left in between. This CDR3 has 13 amino acids. Germline V gene data show CDR1 as SGHAT and CDR2 as FQNNGV. The entire variable domain, with the rest obtained from reference TRBV11-2 and TRBJ2-1, is as follows: EAGVAQSPRYKIIEKRQSVAFWCNPISGHATLYWYQQILGQGPKLLIQFQNNGVVDDSQLPKDRFSAERLKGVDSTLKIQPAKLEDSAVYLCASSLAPSNEQFFGPGTRLTVL.